What follows is one T cell receptor (beta chain) and its context. The entry originates in a study of blood T cell repertoires in COVID-19. For the study at large: Some COVID-19 samples were acute and others convalescent; all came from the United States, Italy and Spain. Sample material is recorded as cDNA or gDNA derived from T cells, B-cell-depleted T cells, or PBMCs.

Patients from Seattle were sampled longitudinally, starting during active infection. J was trimmed by 1 base and V by 3 bases; bases with no gene match: 6. The CDR3 totals 15 residues. From germline, CDR1 is SGDLS and CDR2 YYNGEE. Some clones are missing from TCRdb's copy, which holds only in-frame ones; the method was immunoSEQ multiplex PCR. The table records approximately 150,000 clones, about four fifths of them present only once. This rearrangement joins TRBV9 to TRBJ2-5, with 7 bases identical to TRBD1. This sequence was found in a woman aged 55-75 years with COVID-19, enrolled during active disease. Sequencing used peripheral blood. The CDR3 is CASSGWTGLQETQYF. In nucleotides, the CDR3 is TGTGCCAGCAGCGGATGGACAGGACTCCAAGAGACCCAGTACTTC.